The 27 T cell receptor beta chains below were found in one sample sequenced in a study of blood T cell repertoires in COVID-19. Assay used: immunoSEQ multiplex PCR; TCRdb lists only in-frame clones, some missing. The top ten hold approximately 3.7% of the sample, which has 300,000 to 450,000 clones, roughly 85% seen once. The source material was peripheral blood. Source of these receptors: a woman between 18 and 30 years old with acute or convalescent COVID-19.

The rearrangement uses TRBV28 and TRBJ2-7, with TRBD1 matching over 7 bases. The V gene end was trimmed by 6 bases and the J gene end by 0 bases; junction bases not matched to a gene: 8. Germline V gene data show CDR1 as MDHEN and CDR2 as SYDVKM. CDR3 length equals 15 residues. The CDR3 spells CASSEGQADSYEQYF. The CDR3 DNA reads TGTGCCAGCAGCGAAGGACAGGCGGACTCCTACGAGCAGTACTTC. Full variable domain (remainder filled in from reference TRBV28 and TRBJ2-7): DVKVTQSSRYLVKRTGEKVFLECVQDMDHENMFWYRQDPGLGLRLIYFSYDVKMKEKGDIPEGYSVSREKKERFSLILESASTNQTSMYLCASSEGQADSYEQYFGPGTRLTVT.

The chain combines TRBV4-1 with TRBJ2-1, with D tentatively TRBD1 (6 bases). V dropped 1 base and J dropped 14 bases, with 21 bases sitting between them. CDR3 length: 15 amino acids. Per germline, CDR1 MGHRA and CDR2 YSYEKL. The CDR3 spells CASSQGDRSLNVEFF. The DNA for the CDR3 is TGCGCCAGCAGCCAAGGAGACAGGTCCCTCAATGTGGAGTTCTTC.

V is TRBV9 and J is TRBJ1-3; the D is unclear. This CDR3 is 14 amino acids long. Germline CDR1 and CDR2: SGDLS and YYNGEE. Trimming took 4 bases from V and 7 from J, leaving 15 bases between them. The DNA of the CDR3 is TGTGCCAGCAGCCCCCCCGGGGTAAGGAACACCATATATTTT. Translated: CASSPPGVRNTIYF.

The rearrangement uses TRBV12-5 and TRBJ2-7, with TRBD1 matching over 8 bases. This CDR3 comprises 15 residues. Germline CDR1 reads LGHNT; CDR2 reads FRNRAP. The J segment lost 2 bases and the V segment lost 5 bases, leaving 8 bases of the junction unmatched. CDR3 region: CASGIGRGPPYEQYF. CDR3 nucleotides: TGTGCTAGTGGTATAGGCAGGGGGCCACCCTACGAGCAGTACTTC.

V usage is TRBV15 and J usage is TRBJ2-1; the match to TRBD2 covers 12 bases. From germline, CDR1 is LNHNV and CDR2 YYDKDF (reference sequence). The CDR3 is made up of 15 amino acids. The V and J ends lost 0 bases and 9 bases, in that order; junction bases with no gene match: 3. CDR3 coding DNA: TGTGCCACCAGCAGAGAACCGGGACTAGCGGGTGAGCAGTTCTTC. Translating it yields CATSREPGLAGEQFF.

The chain has TRBV5-1 and TRBJ1-2, with 9 bases matching TRBD1. The CDR3 is 15 residues long. Per germline, CDR1 SGHRS and CDR2 YFSETQ. V was clipped by 0 bases and J by 7 bases; unmatched bases: 7. CDR3 loop: CASSLAPGTGLGYTF. The CDR3 nucleotides read TGCGCCAGCAGCTTGGCGCCTGGGACAGGGCTTGGCTACACCTTC.

This chain uses TRBV19 with TRBJ2-3; 8 bases map to TRBD1. V shed 4 bases and J 1 base; nucleotides not matched to a gene: 4. CDR1 is LNHDA and CDR2 is SQIVND in the germline V gene (reference sequence). There are 15 residues in the CDR3. The chain's CDR3 is CASSTTTGGTDTQYF. CDR3 nucleotide sequence: TGTGCCAGTAGTACTACGACAGGGGGCACAGATACGCAGTATTTT.

The DNA of the CDR3 is TGTGCCAGTAGTATTTCAACAGGGACCACTGAAGCTTTCTTT. Its translation: CASSISTGTTEAFF. The chain employs TRBV19 and TRBJ1-1, with a tentative D call TRBD1 (6 bases). V lost 3 bases, J lost 4 bases, and 12 bases lay in between. The CDR3 runs 14 residues. Germline V CDR1 and CDR2: LNHDA, SQIVND (reference sequence).

CDR3 in amino acids: CASSPTRMSSGTQYF. Here the CDR3 DNA reads TGTGCCAGCAGCCCGACTAGGATGTCGTCGGGGACCCAGTACTTC. This chain uses TRBV7-7 with TRBJ2-5; tentative D call: TRBD2 (6 bases). Germline V lookup: CDR1 SSHAT, CDR2 FNYEAQ (reference sequence). V was cut by 5 bases and J by 7 bases, with 20 bases left in between. The CDR3 has 15 amino acids. Based on the CDR3 plus reference TRBV7-7 and TRBJ2-5, the full variable domain is GAGVSQSPRYKVTKRGQDVTLRCDPISSHATLYWYQQALGQGPEFLTYFNYEAQPDKSGLPSDRFSAERPEGSISTLTIQRTEQRDSAMYRCASSPTRMSSGTQYFGPGTRLLVL.

V is TRBV6-5 and J is TRBJ2-2, with no clear D. Germline CDR1 and CDR2: MNHEY and SVGAGI. The CDR3 is 15 amino acids. Trimming pared 8 bases from V and 0 bases from J, leaving 13 bases between. This chain's CDR3 is CASWRFNANTGELFF. For the CDR3, the DNA is TGTGCCAGCTGGCGGTTTAACGCGAACACCGGGGAGCTGTTTTTT.

The chain employs TRBV5-1 and TRBJ1-2; TRBD1 aligns across 11 bases. CDR3 length: 13 residues. Looked up from germline, CDR1 is SGHRS and CDR2 is YFSETQ. Trimming at V came to 3 bases and at J to 8 bases, leaving 3 bases not matched to a gene. CDR3 protein: CASSYGTGGGYTF. CDR3 bases: TGCGCCAGCAGCTATGGGACAGGGGGAGGCTACACCTTC.

The gene calls are TRBV28 and TRBJ2-3, with a weak D call TRBD1 (6 bases). Germline V CDR1 and CDR2: MDHEN, SYDVKM. CDR3 length: 15 amino acids. V was pared by 1 base and J by 3 bases, with 11 bases between. The CDR3 DNA is TGTGCCAGCAGTTTATTTTCTACAGGGACAGATACGCAGTATTTT. Translating gives CASSLFSTGTDTQYF.

CDR3 DNA: TGTGCCAGCAGCTTGAGAGCGGGGGGCGGAGAGACCCAGTACTTC. It translates to CASSLRAGGGETQYF. The genes are TRBV5-4 and TRBJ2-5; 9 bases are shared with TRBD2. The V segment lost 1 base and the J segment 4 bases; nucleotides outside the gene matches: 5. Per the germline V gene, CDR1 is SGHNT and CDR2 is YYREEE (reference sequence). The length of the CDR3 is 15 residues.

CDR3 loop: CATQPPGSGNSPLHF. In DNA, the CDR3 is TGTGCCACCCAGCCCCCCGGCTCGGGGAATTCACCCCTCCACTTT. V is TRBV7-9 and J is TRBJ1-6; no clear D gene. The CDR3 is made up of 15 amino acids. V was clipped by 10 bases and J by 7 bases, with 20 bases between them. The V gene's germline CDR1 is SEHNR and CDR2 FQNEAQ (reference sequence).

The chain has TRBV18 and TRBJ1-5; D ambiguous. V lost 3 bases and J lost 5, with 8 bases in between. CDR3 length equals 13 residues. Germline values: CDR1 KGHSH, CDR2 LQKENI. The CDR3 is CASSPGTDQPQHF. The CDR3 DNA sequence: TGTGCCAGCTCACCTGGCACAGATCAGCCCCAGCATTTT.

The V call is TRBV7-9, the J call TRBJ2-7, with 7 bases aligning to TRBD2. Germline V gene sequence: CDR1 SEHNR, CDR2 FQNEAQ (reference sequence). This CDR3 is 12 amino acids long. Trimming removed 8 bases from V and 4 bases from J; junction bases left unmatched: 5. The CDR3 nucleotides read TGTGCCAGCGAAAGCGGGAAATACGAGCAGTACTTC. This gives the protein CASESGKYEQYF.

This clone was picked up one time. V gene TRBV9 combines with J gene TRBJ2-5; TRBD2 matches at 10 bases. The trim removed 4 bases at V and 3 bases at J, leaving 9 bases unmatched. This CDR3 is built from 16 residues. Per germline, CDR1 SGDLS and CDR2 YYNGEE. The CDR3 is CASSSYRTSGEETQYF. CDR3 coding DNA: TGTGCCAGCAGCTCCTATAGGACTAGCGGAGAAGAGACCCAGTACTTC.

The chain combines TRBV3-1 (or the pseudogene TRBV3-2) with TRBJ1-6; a weak D match, TRBD1 (6 bases). CDR3 length: 15 residues. Looked up from germline, CDR1 is LGHDT and CDR2 is YNNKEL (reference sequence). The V and J ends lost 5 bases and 6 bases respectively, with 14 bases between them. The CDR3 bases are TGTGCCAGCAGCTTAACAGGGAACCCTAATTCACCCCTCCACTTT. Protein sequence: CASSLTGNPNSPLHF.

This clone was detected only a few times. The chain carries TRBV23-1 and TRBJ2-7; tentatively, D is TRBD2 (6 bases). TRBV23-1 is labeled an ORF, and its function is uncertain. The CDR3 has 16 amino acids. V lost 3 bases to trimming and J lost 0 bases, with 15 bases between them. CDR3 sequence: CASSHPGRESSYEQYF. CDR3 DNA sequence: TGCGCCAGCAGTCATCCCGGACGGGAGAGCTCCTACGAGCAGTACTTC.

V and J are TRBV24-1 and TRBJ2-3; tentative D call: TRBD1 (5 bases). In germline, CDR1 is KGHDR, CDR2 SFDVKD. The ends were cut back, 9 bases at V and 2 bases at J, with 8 bases in the middle. This CDR3 comprises 12 residues. CDR3 protein: CATQGNTDTQYF. The CDR3 coding sequence is TGTGCCACCCAGGGTAACACAGATACGCAGTATTTT.

This rearrangement joins TRBV18 to TRBJ1-4; D call uncertain. CDR1 and CDR2 from the germline V gene are KGHSH and LQKENI. V was pared by 1 base and J by 0 bases, with 9 bases between. This CDR3 has 16 amino acids. CDR3 residues: CASSPRSLATNEKLFF. The CDR3 DNA reads as TGTGCCAGCTCACCACGGAGCCTTGCAACTAATGAAAAACTGTTTTTT.

The rearrangement uses TRBV7-2 and TRBJ1-5, with a possible D match to TRBD1 (5 bases). CDR3 length equals 17 residues. V was shortened by 5 bases and J by 2 bases, with 19 bases between the two germline ends. CDR1 is SGHTA, CDR2 FQGNSA, per germline. For the CDR3, the DNA is TGTGCCAGCAGCCCGCGCCGGGGGAATCTGGGCAATCAGCCCCAGCATTTT. Translated: CASSPRRGNLGNQPQHF.

The chain couples TRBV27 to TRBJ2-7, with TRBD1 matching over 8 bases. The ends lost 2 bases at V and 2 bases at J; junction bases unmatched: 2. CDR3 length equals 14 residues. Germline V gene data show CDR1 as MNHEY and CDR2 as SMNVEV (reference sequence). CDR3 residues: CASSLVQGAYEQYF. The DNA of the CDR3 is TGTGCCAGCAGTTTAGTACAGGGGGCCTACGAGCAGTACTTC.

The chain is built from TRBV28 and TRBJ2-1; 8 bases fit TRBD1. Germline loops: CDR1 MDHEN, CDR2 SYDVKM. J was trimmed by 1 base and V by 5 bases; bases with no gene match: 10. The CDR3 runs 17 residues. CDR3 DNA: TGTGCCAGCAGTCCAACGACAGGGGAACGATCCTACAATGAGCAGTTCTTC. It yields the protein CASSPTTGERSYNEQFF.

This clone was counted a single time. The V call is TRBV30, the J call TRBJ1-6; 12 nucleotides line up with TRBD1. V dropped 3 bases and J dropped 8; count of bases not matched to a gene: 5. The CDR3 totals 15 residues. Per germline, CDR1 GTSNPN and CDR2 SVGIG (reference sequence). CDR3 residues: CAWRLGTGGDSPLHF. CDR3 nucleotides: TGTGCCTGGAGATTAGGGACAGGGGGCGATTCACCCCTCCACTTT.

This chain joins TRBV6-6 and TRBJ1-1; weak D call: TRBD1 (5 bases). Germline loops: CDR1 MNHNY, CDR2 SVGAGI (reference sequence). The CDR3 extends over 15 amino acids. V was cut by 7 bases and J by 1 base, with 16 bases left in between. The CDR3 sequence is CASTLTTVRNTEAFF. In nucleotides, the CDR3 is TGTGCCAGCACCCTTACGACAGTTAGGAACACTGAAGCTTTCTTT.

The chain uses TRBV4-1 and TRBJ2-7; possible D gene TRBD1, 5 bases. With 9 bases removed from V and 1 base from J, the gap between germline ends came to 13 bases. The CDR3 runs 13 residues. Germline CDR1 is MGHRA and CDR2 is YSYEKL. CDR3 coding DNA: TGCGCCAGAAACACGACAGTTTCCTACGAGCAGTACTTC. Protein sequence: CARNTTVSYEQYF.